These T cell receptor beta chains were read from a single sample in a study of control samples from healthy donors and cancer patients. Sequenced by immunoSEQ multiplex PCR; TCRdb stores in-frame clones only, minus some. The sample includes 70,000 or so clones, 84% of them seen just once. Sequenced: blood. The receptors come from a man between 45 and 60 years old in good health. The CDR3 runs from the conserved cysteine through the conserved F or W.

len: 17; v_gene: TRBV3-1/TRBV3-2; CDR3aa: CASSQDYPGTSNSPLHF
len: 14; v_gene: TRBV13; CDR3aa: CASSVGQGWETQYF
len: 14; v_gene: TRBV5-6; CDR3aa: CASREYAQNTEAFF
len: 11; v_gene: TRBV6-6; CDR3aa: CASSYLYEQFF
len: 12; v_gene: TRBV7-9; CDR3aa: CASSARAYEQYF
len: 14; v_gene: TRBV18; CDR3aa: CASSPSGRGNTIYF
len: 17; v_gene: TRBV18; CDR3aa: CASSRNRFGQPNTEAFF
len: 14; v_gene: TRBV5-1; CDR3aa: CASSLQGPLRTQYF
len: 16; v_gene: TRBV4-1; CDR3aa: CASSQDSSRYTGELFF
len: 15; v_gene: TRBV7-8; CDR3aa: CASSPVLGSQETQYF
len: 16; v_gene: TRBV4-1; CDR3aa: CASSQVGRQGGEKLFF
len: 16; v_gene: TRBV28; CDR3aa: CASSQSRGMASYEQYF
len: 14; v_gene: TRBV3-1/TRBV3-2; CDR3aa: CASSDDSSNQPQHF
len: 18; v_gene: TRBV19; CDR3aa: CASSIELAGALGSGELFF
len: 14; v_gene: TRBV28; CDR3aa: CASTEQGYSYEQYF
len: 15; v_gene: TRBV9; CDR3aa: CASSVAAGGINEQFF
len: 13; v_gene: TRBV6-5; CDR3aa: CASSLDANYGYTF
len: 16; v_gene: TRBV7-2; CDR3aa: CASSSRQGGVSQPQHF
len: 12; v_gene: TRBV7-3; CDR3aa: CASSHPGSEQYF
len: 12; v_gene: TRBV28; CDR3aa: CATNWRVTEAFF
len: 13; v_gene: TRBV19; CDR3aa: CASSILARGEAFF
len: 14; v_gene: TRBV7-9; CDR3aa: CASSLGARGETQYF
len: 11; v_gene: TRBV28; CDR3aa: CASRRSYEQYF
len: 13; v_gene: TRBV30; CDR3aa: CAWSVGGNQPQHF
len: 12; v_gene: TRBV23-1; CDR3aa: CASLTMNTEAFF
len: 13; v_gene: TRBV12-3/TRBV12-4; CDR3aa: CASRGGNLETIYF
len: 15; v_gene: TRBV18; CDR3aa: CASSPGRQGGETQYF
len: 14; v_gene: TRBV7-2; CDR3aa: CASSSRTGLTEAFF
len: 15; v_gene: TRBV5-1; CDR3aa: CASSLGLAGDLEQFF
len: 16; v_gene: TRBV28; CDR3aa: CASSSRQGAGGYGYTF
len: 16; v_gene: TRBV6-2/TRBV6-3; CDR3aa: CASSPRGELSTDTQYF
len: 11; v_gene: TRBV5-4; CDR3aa: CASSLSGELFF
len: 14; v_gene: TRBV30; CDR3aa: CAWSKTVFSDTQYF
len: 16; v_gene: TRBV4-3; CDR3aa: CASSQDRLALEYEQYF
len: 17; v_gene: TRBV5-6; CDR3aa: CASSSLGIQGGIGEQFF
len: 14; v_gene: TRBV27; CDR3aa: CASRDLRVSYEQYF
len: 14; v_gene: TRBV15; CDR3aa: CATSSGLASNEQFF
len: 15; v_gene: TRBV15; CDR3aa: CATSLPGGLGNEQFF
len: 13; v_gene: TRBV12-3/TRBV12-4; CDR3aa: CASSVRDRGGYTF
len: 18; v_gene: TRBV7-6; CDR3aa: CASSRGGGLAGGPNEQFF
len: 14; v_gene: TRBV6-5; CDR3aa: CASSYNRGQGIQYF
len: 12; v_gene: TRBV11-3; CDR3aa: CASSLNYYEQYF
len: 16; v_gene: TRBV7-8; CDR3aa: CASSLASTGQNQPQHF
len: 14; v_gene: TRBV19; CDR3aa: CASSGVLGNQPQHF
len: 16; v_gene: TRBV4-1; CDR3aa: CASSQAGQGRHSPLHF
len: 12; v_gene: TRBV30; CDR3aa: CAWNVGTVEAFF
len: 14; v_gene: TRBV7-9; CDR3aa: CASSLDRNTGELFF
len: 13; v_gene: TRBV9; CDR3aa: CASSVDWATEAFF
len: 13; v_gene: TRBV19; CDR3aa: CASRDLYTDTQYF
len: 12; v_gene: TRBV7-9; CDR3aa: CASSARGMGQYF
len: 16; v_gene: TRBV18; CDR3aa: CASSPPLGPSAYEQYF
len: 14; v_gene: TRBV30; CDR3aa: CAWRSTGGSQPQHF
len: 13; v_gene: TRBV30; CDR3aa: CAWSANQNYEQYF
len: 12; v_gene: TRBV20-1; CDR3aa: CSASRGNNEQFF
len: 16; v_gene: TRBV28; CDR3aa: CASSPTDGVRNQPQHF
len: 13; v_gene: TRBV5-1; CDR3aa: CASSLGLYNEQFF
len: 13; v_gene: TRBV7-7; CDR3aa: CASSLAVDQPQHF